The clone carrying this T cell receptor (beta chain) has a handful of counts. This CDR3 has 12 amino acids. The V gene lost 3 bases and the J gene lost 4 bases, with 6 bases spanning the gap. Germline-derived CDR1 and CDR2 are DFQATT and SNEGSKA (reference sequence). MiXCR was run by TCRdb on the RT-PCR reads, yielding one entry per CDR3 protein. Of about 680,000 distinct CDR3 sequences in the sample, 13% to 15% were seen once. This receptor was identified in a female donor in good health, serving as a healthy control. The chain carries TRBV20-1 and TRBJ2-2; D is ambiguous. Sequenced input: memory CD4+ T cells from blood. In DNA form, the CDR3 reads TGCAGTGCTAGGGATGGCACCGGGGAGCTGTTTTTT. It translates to CSARDGTGELFF.